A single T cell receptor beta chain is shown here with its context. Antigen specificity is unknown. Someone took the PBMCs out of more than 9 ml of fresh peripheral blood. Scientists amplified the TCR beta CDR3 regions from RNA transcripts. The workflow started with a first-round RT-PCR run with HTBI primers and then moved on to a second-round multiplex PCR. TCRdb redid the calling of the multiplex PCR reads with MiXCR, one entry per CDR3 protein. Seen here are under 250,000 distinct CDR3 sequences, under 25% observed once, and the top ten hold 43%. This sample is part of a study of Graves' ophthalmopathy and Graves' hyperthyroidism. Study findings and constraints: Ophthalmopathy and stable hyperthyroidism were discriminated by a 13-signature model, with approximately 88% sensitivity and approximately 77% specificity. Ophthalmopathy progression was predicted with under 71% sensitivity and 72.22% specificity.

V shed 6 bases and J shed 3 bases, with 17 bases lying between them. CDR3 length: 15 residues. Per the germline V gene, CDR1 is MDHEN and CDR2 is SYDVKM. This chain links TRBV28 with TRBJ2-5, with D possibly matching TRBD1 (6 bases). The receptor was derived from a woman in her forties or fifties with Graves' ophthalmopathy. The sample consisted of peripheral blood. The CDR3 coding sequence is TGTGCCAGCAGCCCTATAGTGACAGGAAAAGAGACCCAGTACTTC. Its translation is CASSPIVTGKETQYF.